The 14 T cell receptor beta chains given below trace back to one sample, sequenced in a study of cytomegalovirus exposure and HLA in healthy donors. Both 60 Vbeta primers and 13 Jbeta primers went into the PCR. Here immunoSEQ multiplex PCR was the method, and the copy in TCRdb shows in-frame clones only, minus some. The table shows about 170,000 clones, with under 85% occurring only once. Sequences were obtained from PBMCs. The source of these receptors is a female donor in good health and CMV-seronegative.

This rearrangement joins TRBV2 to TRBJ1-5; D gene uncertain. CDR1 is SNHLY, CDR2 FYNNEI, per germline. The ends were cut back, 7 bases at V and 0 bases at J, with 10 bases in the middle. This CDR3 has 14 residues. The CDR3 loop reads CASNSGYSNQPQHF. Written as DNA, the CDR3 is TGTGCCAGCAATTCAGGTTATAGCAATCAGCCCCAGCATTTT.

As DNA, the CDR3 is TGTGCCAGCAGCTTGTGGCAGGGGCCCATCCCCCTCCACTTT. It codes for CASSLWQGPIPLHF. The V gene is TRBV5-6, the J gene TRBJ1-6; a weak D match, TRBD1 (6 bases). The CDR3 consists of 14 residues. Trimming removed 1 base from V and 13 bases from J, with 15 bases in between. Per germline, CDR1 SGHDT and CDR2 YYEEEE.

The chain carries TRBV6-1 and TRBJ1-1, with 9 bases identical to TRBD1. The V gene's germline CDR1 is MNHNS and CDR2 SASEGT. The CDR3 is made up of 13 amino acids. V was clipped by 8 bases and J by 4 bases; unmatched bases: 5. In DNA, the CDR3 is TGTGCCAGCGGAGGGACAGGGATCACTGAAGCTTTCTTT. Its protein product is CASGGTGITEAFF.

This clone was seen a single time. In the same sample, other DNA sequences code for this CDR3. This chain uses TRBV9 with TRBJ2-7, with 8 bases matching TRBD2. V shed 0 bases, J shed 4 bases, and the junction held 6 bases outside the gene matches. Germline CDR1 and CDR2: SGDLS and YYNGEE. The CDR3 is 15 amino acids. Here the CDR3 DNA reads TGTGCCAGCAGCGTAGGAACTAGCGGATCATACGAGCAGTACTTC. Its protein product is CASSVGTSGSYEQYF.

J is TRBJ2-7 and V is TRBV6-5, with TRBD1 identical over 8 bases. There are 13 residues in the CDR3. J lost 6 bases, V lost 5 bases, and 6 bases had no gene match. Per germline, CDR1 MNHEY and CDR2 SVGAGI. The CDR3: CASSPQGEVEQYF. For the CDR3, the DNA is TGTGCCAGCAGTCCACAGGGGGAGGTCGAGCAGTACTTC.

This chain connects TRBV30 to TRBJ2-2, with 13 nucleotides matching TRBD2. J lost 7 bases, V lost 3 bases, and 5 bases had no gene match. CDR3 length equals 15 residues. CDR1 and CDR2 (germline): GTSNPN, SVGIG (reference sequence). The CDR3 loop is CAWSSLAGGVGELFF. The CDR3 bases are TGTGCCTGGAGCTCACTAGCGGGAGGGGTCGGGGAGCTGTTTTTT.

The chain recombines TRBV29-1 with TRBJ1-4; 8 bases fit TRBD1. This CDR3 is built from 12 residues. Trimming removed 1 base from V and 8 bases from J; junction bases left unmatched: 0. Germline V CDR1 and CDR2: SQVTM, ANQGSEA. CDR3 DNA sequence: TGCAGCGTTGAAGGACAGGGGGAAAAACTGTTTTTT. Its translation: CSVEGQGEKLFF.

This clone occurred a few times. CDR3 region: CASRASPRQGATEAFF. CDR3 sequence (DNA): TGTGCCAGCAGGGCCTCCCCCCGACAGGGGGCCACTGAAGCTTTCTTT. The V and J genes are TRBV2 and TRBJ1-1, with 10 bases aligning to TRBD1. Germline-derived CDR1 and CDR2 are SNHLY and FYNNEI. Trimming removed 6 bases from V and 4 bases from J; junction bases left unmatched: 11. The CDR3 is 16 amino acids.

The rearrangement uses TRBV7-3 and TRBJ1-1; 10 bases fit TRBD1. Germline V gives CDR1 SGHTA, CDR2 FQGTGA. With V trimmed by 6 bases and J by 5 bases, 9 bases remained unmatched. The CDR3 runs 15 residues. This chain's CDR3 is CASSFVGTGVTEAFF. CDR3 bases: TGTGCCAGCAGTTTCGTAGGGACAGGGGTAACTGAAGCTTTCTTT.

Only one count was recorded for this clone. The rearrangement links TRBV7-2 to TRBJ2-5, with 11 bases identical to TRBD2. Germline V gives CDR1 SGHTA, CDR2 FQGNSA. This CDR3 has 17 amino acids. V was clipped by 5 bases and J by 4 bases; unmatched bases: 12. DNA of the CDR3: TGTGCCAGCAGCACCACAGGGGTCCTAGCGGGGGGAGAGACCCAGTACTTC. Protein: CASSTTGVLAGGETQYF.

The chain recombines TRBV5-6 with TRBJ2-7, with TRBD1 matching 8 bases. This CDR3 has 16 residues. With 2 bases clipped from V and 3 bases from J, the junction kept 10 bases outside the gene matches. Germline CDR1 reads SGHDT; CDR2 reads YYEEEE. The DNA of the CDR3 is TGTGCCAGCAGCTTTGCACCGGGACAGGCAAACTACGAGCAGTACTTC. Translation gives CASSFAPGQANYEQYF.

The CDR3 bases are TGTGCCAGCAGCTTCCTTACTAGTAAGGCAGATACGCAGTATTTT. Protein sequence: CASSFLTSKADTQYF. The genes are TRBV13 and TRBJ2-3, with D possibly matching TRBD2 (5 bases). The CDR3 is 15 residues long. Trimming removed 3 bases from V and 4 bases from J, with 14 bases in between. Germline CDR1 PRHDT, CDR2 FYEKMQ (reference sequence). Drawing the rest from reference TRBV13 and TRBJ2-3, the complete variable domain is AAGVIQSPRHLIKEKRETATLKCYPIPRHDTVYWYQQGPGQDPQFLISFYEKMQSDKGSIPDRFSAQQFSDYHSELNMSSLELGDSALYFCASSFLTSKADTQYFGPGTRLTVL.

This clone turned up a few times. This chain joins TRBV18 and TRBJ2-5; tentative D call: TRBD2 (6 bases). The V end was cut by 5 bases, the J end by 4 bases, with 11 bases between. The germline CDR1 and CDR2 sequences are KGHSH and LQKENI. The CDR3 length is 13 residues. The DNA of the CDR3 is TGTGCCAGCTCAGAACGGAGGGGAGAGACCCAGTACTTC. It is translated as CASSERRGETQYF.

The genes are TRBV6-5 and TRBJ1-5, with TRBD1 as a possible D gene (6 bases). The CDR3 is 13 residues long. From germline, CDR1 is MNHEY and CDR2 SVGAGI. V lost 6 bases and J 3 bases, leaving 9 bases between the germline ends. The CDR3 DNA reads TGTGCCAGCAGGAGGGGGTCCAATCAGCCCCAGCATTTT. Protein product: CASRRGSNQPQHF.